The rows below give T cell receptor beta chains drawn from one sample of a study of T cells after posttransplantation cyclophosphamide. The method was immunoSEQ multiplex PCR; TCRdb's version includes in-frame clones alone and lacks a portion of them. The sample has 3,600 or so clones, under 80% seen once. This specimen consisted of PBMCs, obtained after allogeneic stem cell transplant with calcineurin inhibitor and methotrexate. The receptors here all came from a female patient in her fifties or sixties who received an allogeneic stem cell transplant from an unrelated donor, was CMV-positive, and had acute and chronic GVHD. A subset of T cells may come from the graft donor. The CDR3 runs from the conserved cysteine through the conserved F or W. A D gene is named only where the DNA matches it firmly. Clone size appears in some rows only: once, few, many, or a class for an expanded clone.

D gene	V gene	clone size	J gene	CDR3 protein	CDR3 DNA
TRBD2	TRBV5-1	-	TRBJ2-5	CASSLELAAQETQYF	TGCGCCAGCAGCTTGGAGCTAGCGGCCCAAGAGACCCAGTACTTC
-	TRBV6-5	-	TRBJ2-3	CASTPRGGNTDTQYF	TGTGCCAGCACTCCCCGAGGGGGTAACACAGATACGCAGTATTTT
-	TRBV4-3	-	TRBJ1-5	CASSQDGYQPQHF	TGCGCCAGCAGCCAAGACGGGTATCAGCCCCAGCATTTT
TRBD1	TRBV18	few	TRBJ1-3	CASSPGQGGGNTIYF	TGTGCCAGCTCACCGGGACAGGGTGGTGGAAACACCATATATTTT
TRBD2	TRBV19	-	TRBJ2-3	CASKGQTHPSGRNTDTQYF	TGTGCCAGTAAAGGCCAAACCCACCCATCCGGGAGGAACACAGATACGCAGTATTTT
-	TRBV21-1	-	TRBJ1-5	CASSMEGSGNQPQHF	TGTGCCAGCAGCATGGAGGGGTCGGGCAATCAGCCCCAGCATTTT
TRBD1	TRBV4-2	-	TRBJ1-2	CASSRGQGQDKYGYTF	TGTGCCAGCAGCAGAGGACAGGGGCAAGATAAATATGGCTACACCTTC
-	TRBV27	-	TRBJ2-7	CASGVGLDEQYF	TGTGCCAGCGGGGTGGGACTCGACGAGCAGTACTTC
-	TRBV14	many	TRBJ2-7	CASSPGLGREQYF	TGTGCCAGCAGCCCCGGACTCGGCCGGGAGCAGTACTTC
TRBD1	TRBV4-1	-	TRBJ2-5	CASSLVGGHETQYF	TGCGCCAGCAGTCTAGTAGGGGGCCACGAGACCCAGTACTTC
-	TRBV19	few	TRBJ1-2	CASATGVNYGYTF	TGTGCCAGTGCAACCGGGGTGAACTATGGCTACACCTTC
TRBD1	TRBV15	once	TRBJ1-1	CATSTRTGGTTEAFF	TGTGCCACCAGCACCAGGACAGGGGGGACCACTGAAGCTTTCTTT
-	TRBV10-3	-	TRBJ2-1	CAIRKGESYNEQFF	TGTGCCATCAGGAAGGGGGAATCCTACAATGAGCAGTTCTTC
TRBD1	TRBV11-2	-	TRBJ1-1	CATQGVRNTEAFF	TGTGCCACCCAGGGGGTTCGGAACACTGAAGCTTTCTTT
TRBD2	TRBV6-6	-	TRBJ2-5	CATGRNREGKETQYF	TGTGCCACTGGCCGTAACCGGGAGGGAAAGGAGACCCAGTACTTC
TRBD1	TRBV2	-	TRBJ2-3	CASSPGTGGTDTQYF	TGTGCCAGCAGCCCGGGGACAGGGGGAACAGATACGCAGTATTTT
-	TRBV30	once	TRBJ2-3	CAWSVGRLGLNTDTQYF	TGTGCCTGGAGTGTCGGACGACTAGGGTTGAACACAGATACGCAGTATTTT
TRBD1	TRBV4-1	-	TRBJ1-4	CASTPPRGQGDEKLFF	TGCGCCAGCACCCCACCTAGGGGACAGGGGGACGAAAAACTGTTTTTT
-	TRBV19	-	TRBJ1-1	CASSFRVTEAFF	TGTGCCAGTAGTTTCAGGGTTACTGAAGCTTTCTTT
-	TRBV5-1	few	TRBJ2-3	CASSFSESTDTQYF	TGCGCCAGCAGCTTTAGCGAGAGCACAGATACGCAGTATTTT
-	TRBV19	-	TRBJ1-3	CASSTNRVTGNTIYF	TGTGCCAGTAGTACAAACAGGGTTACTGGAAACACCATATATTTT
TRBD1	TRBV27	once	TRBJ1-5	CASSLSRQGVLSQHF	TGTGCCAGCAGTTTATCTAGACAGGGTGTTCTGTCCCAGCATTTT
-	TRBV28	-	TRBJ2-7	CASRQNYEQYF	TGTGCCAGCAGGCAGAACTACGAGCAGTACTTC
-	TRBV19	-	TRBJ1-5	CASSIESARGPQHF	TGTGCCAGTAGTATAGAATCGGCCCGGGGGCCCCAGCATTTT
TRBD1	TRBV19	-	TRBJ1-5	CASNPLRTGDNQPQHF	TGTGCCAGCAACCCGCTGAGGACAGGGGACAATCAGCCCCAGCATTTT
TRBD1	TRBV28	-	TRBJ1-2	CASRPRTGNYGYTF	TGTGCCAGCAGGCCGAGGACAGGGAACTATGGCTACACCTTC
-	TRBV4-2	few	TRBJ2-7	CASSQDRARGTEQYF	TGTGCCAGCAGCCAAGATCGGGCCAGGGGAACCGAGCAGTACTTC
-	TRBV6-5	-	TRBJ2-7	CASRLLGGEQYF	TGTGCCAGCAGGCTTTTGGGGGGCGAGCAGTACTTC
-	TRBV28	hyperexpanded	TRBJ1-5	CASSVTQGSNQPQHF	TGTGCCAGCAGTGTAACACAGGGTTCCAATCAGCCCCAGCATTTT
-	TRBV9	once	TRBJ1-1	CASSVQGWNTEAFF	TGTGCCAGCAGCGTTCAGGGGTGGAACACTGAAGCTTTCTTT
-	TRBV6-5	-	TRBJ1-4	CASSRDSPPSEKLFF	TGTGCCAGCAGTAGAGACAGCCCTCCAAGTGAAAAACTGTTTTTT
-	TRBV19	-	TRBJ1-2	CASSITGGANYGYTF	TGTGCCAGTAGTATAACCGGCGGAGCTAACTATGGCTACACCTTC
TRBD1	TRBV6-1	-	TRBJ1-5	CASSKVTGVNQPQHF	TGTGCCAGCAGCAAAGTAACAGGGGTCAATCAGCCCCAGCATTTT
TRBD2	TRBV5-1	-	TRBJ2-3	CASSFGAGADTQYF	TGCGCCAGCAGCTTCGGCGCGGGGGCAGATACGCAGTATTTT
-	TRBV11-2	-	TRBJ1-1	CASSPRSNTEAFF	TGTGCCAGCAGCCCGCGATCGAACACTGAAGCTTTCTTT
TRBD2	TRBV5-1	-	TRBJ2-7	CASSLASSGSLYEQYF	TGCGCCAGCAGCTTGGCCTCTAGCGGCAGTCTCTACGAGCAGTACTTC
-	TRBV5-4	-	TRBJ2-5	CASSLDIQVPRRETQYF	TGTGCCAGCAGCTTGGATATTCAGGTCCCGCGCAGAGAGACCCAGTACTTC
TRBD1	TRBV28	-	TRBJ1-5	CASSFRQGSGQPQHF	TGTGCCAGCAGTTTCCGACAGGGTAGCGGTCAGCCCCAGCATTTT
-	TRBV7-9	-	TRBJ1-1	CASSLLGQINTEAFF	TGTGCCAGCAGCCTTCTCGGACAAATCAACACTGAAGCTTTCTTT
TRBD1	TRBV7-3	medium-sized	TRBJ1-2	CASSSGTGLTGGYTF	TGTGCCAGCAGCTCAGGGACAGGTCTCACGGGGGGCTACACCTTC
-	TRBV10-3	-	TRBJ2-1	CAISYQGNEQFF	TGTGCCATCAGCTACCAGGGGAATGAGCAGTTCTTC
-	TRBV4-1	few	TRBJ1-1	CASSRLQDMNTEAFF	TGCGCCAGCAGCCGTCTACAAGACATGAACACTGAAGCTTTCTTT
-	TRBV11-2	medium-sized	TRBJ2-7	CASSFGRGRYEQYF	TGTGCCAGCAGCTTCGGCAGGGGTAGATACGAGCAGTACTTC
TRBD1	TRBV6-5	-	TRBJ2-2	CASKTDRGPSGELFF	TGTGCCAGCAAAACCGACAGGGGGCCATCCGGGGAGCTGTTTTTT
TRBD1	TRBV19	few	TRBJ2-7	CASKEGTAYEQYF	TGTGCCAGTAAGGAAGGGACAGCCTACGAGCAGTACTTC
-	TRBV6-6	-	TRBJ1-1	CASRTTGGNTEAFF	TGTGCCAGCAGGACTACCGGGGGTAACACTGAAGCTTTCTTT
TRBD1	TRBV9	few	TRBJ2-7	CASSAQGAYEQYF	TGTGCCAGCAGCGCGCAGGGGGCCTACGAGCAGTACTTC
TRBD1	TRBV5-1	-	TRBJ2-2	CASSFRQGTGELFF	TGCGCCAGCAGCTTTAGACAGGGGACCGGGGAGCTGTTTTTT
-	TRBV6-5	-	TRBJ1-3	CASSYPGVNTIYF	TGTGCCAGCAGTTACCCGGGTGTGAACACCATATATTTT
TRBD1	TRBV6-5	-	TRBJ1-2	CASSRGQHYTF	TGTGCCAGCAGTAGGGGACAGCACTACACCTTC
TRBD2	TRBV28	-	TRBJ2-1	CASNLAGGDNEQFF	TGTGCCAGCAATCTAGCGGGGGGCGACAATGAGCAGTTCTTC
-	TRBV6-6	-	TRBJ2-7	CASSYSKTSYEQYF	TGTGCCAGCAGTTACTCAAAGACTAGCTACGAGCAGTACTTC
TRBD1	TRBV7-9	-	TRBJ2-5	CASSPGQGETQYF	TGTGCCAGCAGCCCGGGACAGGGTGAGACCCAGTACTTC
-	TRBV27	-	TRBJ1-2	CASSSFGGADYGYTF	TGTGCCAGCAGTTCGTTTGGCGGGGCTGACTATGGCTACACCTTC
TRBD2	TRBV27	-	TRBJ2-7	CASSLTGTSVYEQYF	TGTGCCAGCAGTTTAACGGGGACTAGCGTTTACGAGCAGTACTTC
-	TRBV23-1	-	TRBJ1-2	CASSRSTTGLYYGYTF	TGCGCCAGCAGTCGATCAACGACAGGCCTTTACTATGGCTACACCTTC